These T cell receptor beta chains were read from a single sample in a study of T cell clusters in autoimmune cytopenias. TCRdb reanalyzed the multiplex PCR reads and collapses them to one entry per CDR3 protein, without DNA. In all, the sample yields approximately 14,000 distinct CDR3 sequences. The sample taken for sequencing was peripheral blood. These receptors all come from a human donor with an autoimmune cytopenia or autoimmune hepatitis (not recorded which). Each CDR3 is given with its conserved first and last residue. Fields, in order: J gene, CDR3 length, V gene, clone size, CDR3 protein. The size entry is marked missing in some rows and otherwise reads once, few, many or a size class.

j_call: TRBJ2-3; cdr3_length: 15; v_call: TRBV18; clone_size: -; cdr3_aa: CASSQLLDLTDTQYF
j_call: TRBJ2-1; cdr3_length: 14; v_call: TRBV18; clone_size: -; cdr3_aa: CASSVGGAANEQFF
j_call: TRBJ2-1; cdr3_length: 16; v_call: TRBV6-5; clone_size: -; cdr3_aa: CASRAGGDLGVNEQFF
j_call: TRBJ1-1; cdr3_length: 16; v_call: TRBV27; clone_size: -; cdr3_aa: CASSFTRGTGNTEAFF
j_call: TRBJ1-2; cdr3_length: 18; v_call: TRBV7-6; clone_size: -; cdr3_aa: CASSQTGTGGARSYGYTF
j_call: TRBJ2-3; cdr3_length: 17; v_call: TRBV19; clone_size: -; cdr3_aa: CASSNRRTGGNTDTQYF
j_call: TRBJ2-1; cdr3_length: 18; v_call: TRBV6-1; clone_size: -; cdr3_aa: CASSEARLAGGHGNEQFF
j_call: TRBJ1-2; cdr3_length: 15; v_call: TRBV19; clone_size: -; cdr3_aa: CASSIANRHTYGYTF
j_call: TRBJ2-1; cdr3_length: 15; v_call: TRBV6-5; clone_size: medium-sized; cdr3_aa: CASSYDRPDYNEQFF
j_call: TRBJ1-6; cdr3_length: 14; v_call: TRBV27; clone_size: -; cdr3_aa: CASSRDRVASPLHF
j_call: TRBJ2-3; cdr3_length: 14; v_call: TRBV12-3/TRBV12-4; clone_size: -; cdr3_aa: CASNVAGGNVGQYF
j_call: TRBJ1-1; cdr3_length: 14; v_call: TRBV27; clone_size: -; cdr3_aa: CASSSYRAGTEAFF
j_call: TRBJ2-7; cdr3_length: 17; v_call: TRBV6-6; clone_size: -; cdr3_aa: CASSYLGGAGGIHEQYF
j_call: TRBJ1-1; cdr3_length: 15; v_call: TRBV6-5; clone_size: -; cdr3_aa: CASSPPGGTDTEAFF
j_call: TRBJ2-1; cdr3_length: 17; v_call: TRBV19; clone_size: -; cdr3_aa: CASSFPSSSVAYNEQFF
j_call: TRBJ2-1; cdr3_length: 15; v_call: TRBV12-3/TRBV12-4; clone_size: -; cdr3_aa: CASSPALTGVNEQFF
j_call: TRBJ2-3; cdr3_length: 13; v_call: TRBV11-1; clone_size: medium-sized; cdr3_aa: CASRPRVTDTQYF
j_call: TRBJ2-1; cdr3_length: 17; v_call: TRBV6-5; clone_size: -; cdr3_aa: CASSEPGTGTGSYEQYF
j_call: TRBJ2-2; cdr3_length: 14; v_call: TRBV29-1; clone_size: medium-sized; cdr3_aa: CSIYRGNNPGELFF
j_call: TRBJ1-2; cdr3_length: 14; v_call: TRBV30; clone_size: -; cdr3_aa: CAWRSGTRDYGYTF
j_call: TRBJ2-5; cdr3_length: 14; v_call: TRBV6-5; clone_size: -; cdr3_aa: CASSPSTYQETQYF
j_call: TRBJ2-7; cdr3_length: 14; v_call: TRBV18; clone_size: medium-sized; cdr3_aa: CASSPVGTAVGQYF
j_call: TRBJ2-1; cdr3_length: 14; v_call: TRBV27; clone_size: -; cdr3_aa: CASSSGSTYNEQFF
j_call: TRBJ1-5; cdr3_length: 15; v_call: TRBV6-1; clone_size: -; cdr3_aa: CASRLSRDSNQPQHF
j_call: TRBJ2-3; cdr3_length: 15; v_call: TRBV6-5; clone_size: -; cdr3_aa: CASSETEGSTDTQYF
j_call: TRBJ2-1; cdr3_length: 15; v_call: TRBV5-1; clone_size: -; cdr3_aa: CASSLGGRGLREQFF
j_call: TRBJ2-3; cdr3_length: 11; v_call: TRBV30; clone_size: medium-sized; cdr3_aa: CAWTVTDTQYF
j_call: TRBJ2-3; cdr3_length: 14; v_call: TRBV12-3/TRBV12-4; clone_size: -; cdr3_aa: CASRADRGQDTQYF
j_call: TRBJ2-7; cdr3_length: 13; v_call: TRBV19; clone_size: -; cdr3_aa: CASSPLLSSEQYF
j_call: TRBJ2-5; cdr3_length: 16; v_call: TRBV5-6; clone_size: -; cdr3_aa: CASSWGLAGGEETQYF
j_call: TRBJ2-3; cdr3_length: 16; v_call: TRBV6-4; clone_size: -; cdr3_aa: CASSETSGDSTDTQYF
j_call: TRBJ2-1; cdr3_length: 14; v_call: TRBV6-5; clone_size: -; cdr3_aa: CASSLGQGGYQQFF
j_call: TRBJ2-7; cdr3_length: 13; v_call: TRBV27; clone_size: -; cdr3_aa: CASSFRDGYEQYF
j_call: TRBJ2-3; cdr3_length: 12; v_call: TRBV30; clone_size: medium-sized; cdr3_aa: CAWGTSRDTQYF
j_call: TRBJ2-7; cdr3_length: 17; v_call: TRBV6-5; clone_size: -; cdr3_aa: CASSEGYGGQGVYEQYF
j_call: TRBJ2-1; cdr3_length: 15; v_call: TRBV19; clone_size: -; cdr3_aa: CASRNVAGGHNEQFF
j_call: TRBJ2-1; cdr3_length: 15; v_call: TRBV30; clone_size: -; cdr3_aa: CAWSWGRAQQPEQFF
j_call: TRBJ2-3; cdr3_length: 14; v_call: TRBV6-4; clone_size: -; cdr3_aa: CASSDSAGADTQYF
j_call: TRBJ1-6; cdr3_length: 15; v_call: TRBV19; clone_size: -; cdr3_aa: CASSITGQGDSPLHF
j_call: TRBJ2-2; cdr3_length: 12; v_call: TRBV24-1; clone_size: -; cdr3_aa: CATSDYTGELFF
j_call: TRBJ1-5; cdr3_length: 17; v_call: TRBV19; clone_size: -; cdr3_aa: CASTRTGTGSLIQPQHF